The clone carrying this T cell receptor beta chain was detected a few times. The entry originates in a study of blood T cell repertoires in COVID-19. The wider study: Sources were T cells, B-cell-depleted T cells, or PBMCs; the material itself was cDNA or gDNA.

Germline assignment: CDR1 SGHNT and CDR2 YYREEE (reference sequence). V was pared by 5 bases and J by 3 bases, with 7 bases of the junction left unmatched. The CDR3 loop spans 15 amino acids. As processed by the authors: Amplifying reference gene primers gave estimates of nucleated cell counts. TCRdb's copy holds only in-frame clones and misses some; the assay was immunoSEQ multiplex PCR. V and J calls and clone size are copied from that table; D and trimming were computed from the DNA. The table shows around 61,000 clones, with 80% to 90% occurring only once. The sample consisted of peripheral blood. V and J are TRBV5-4 and TRBJ2-3; 9 positions match TRBD1. The sequence derives from a man aged 45-60 years with active COVID-19. The CDR3 loop reads CASRLDRGFTDTQYF. The CDR3, as DNA: TGTGCCAGCAGGTTAGACAGGGGGTTTACAGATACGCAGTATTTT.